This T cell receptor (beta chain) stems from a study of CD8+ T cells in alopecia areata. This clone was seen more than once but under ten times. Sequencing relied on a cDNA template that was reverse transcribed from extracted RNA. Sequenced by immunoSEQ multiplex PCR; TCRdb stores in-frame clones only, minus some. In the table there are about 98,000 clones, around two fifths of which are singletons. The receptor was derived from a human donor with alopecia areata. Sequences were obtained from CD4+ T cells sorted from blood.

CDR3: CASSFLHGYTF. The CDR3 bases are TGTGCCAGCAGTTTTCTACATGGCTACACCTTC. The chain carries TRBV28 and TRBJ1-2; no clear D. There are 11 residues in the CDR3. CDR1 and CDR2 from the germline V gene are MDHEN and SYDVKM. Trimming took off 3 bases at V and 6 bases at J, with 5 bases between the two ends.